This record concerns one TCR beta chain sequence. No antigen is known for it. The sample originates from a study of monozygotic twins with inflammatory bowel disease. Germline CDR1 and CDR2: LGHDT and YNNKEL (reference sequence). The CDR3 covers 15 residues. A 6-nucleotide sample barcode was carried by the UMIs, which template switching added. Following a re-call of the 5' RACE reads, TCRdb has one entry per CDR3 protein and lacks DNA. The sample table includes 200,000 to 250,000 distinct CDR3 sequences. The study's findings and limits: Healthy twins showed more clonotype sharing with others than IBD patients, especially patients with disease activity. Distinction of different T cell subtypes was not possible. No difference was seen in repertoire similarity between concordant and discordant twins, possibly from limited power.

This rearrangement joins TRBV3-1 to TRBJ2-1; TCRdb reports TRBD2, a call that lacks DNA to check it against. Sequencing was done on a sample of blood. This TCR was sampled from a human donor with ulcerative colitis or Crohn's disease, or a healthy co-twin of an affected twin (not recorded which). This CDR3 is CASSQETSEYNEQFF.